This TCR beta chain was recovered during a study of T cell responses to AZD1222 COVID-19 vaccine. Sequencing used immunoSEQ multiplex PCR; TCRdb keeps in-frame clones, though not all of them. The sample has some 150,000 clones, around 93% seen once. The CDR3 totals 13 residues. Material: peripheral blood, obtained on day 0 of AZD1222 vaccination. This clonotype was sampled from an adult in good health. The chain recombines TRBV21-1 with TRBJ1-1; the table's D call TRBD1 went unverified against the DNA. TRBV21-1 is recorded as a pseudogene. CDR3 amino acids: CASSKGQGTEAFF. The CDR3 DNA sequence: TGTGCCAGCAGCAAAGGACAGGGCACTGAAGCTTTCTTT.